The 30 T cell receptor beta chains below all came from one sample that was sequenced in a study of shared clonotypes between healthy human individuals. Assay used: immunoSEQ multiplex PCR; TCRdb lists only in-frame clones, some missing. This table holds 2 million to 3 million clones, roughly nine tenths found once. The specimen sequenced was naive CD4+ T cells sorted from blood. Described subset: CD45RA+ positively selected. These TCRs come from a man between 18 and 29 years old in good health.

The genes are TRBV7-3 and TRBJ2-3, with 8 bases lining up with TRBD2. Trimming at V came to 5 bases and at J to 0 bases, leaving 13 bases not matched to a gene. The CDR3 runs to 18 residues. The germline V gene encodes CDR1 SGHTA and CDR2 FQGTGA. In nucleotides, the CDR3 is TGTGCCAGCAGCCCGAGGACTAGCACCTACTCTAGCACAGATACGCAGTATTTT. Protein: CASSPRTSTYSSTDTQYF. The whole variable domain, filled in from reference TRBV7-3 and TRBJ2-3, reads GAGVSQTPSNKVTEKGKYVELRCDPISGHTALYWYRQSLGQGPEFLIYFQGTGAADDSGLPNDRFFAVRPEGSVSTLKIQRTERGDSAVYLCASSPRTSTYSSTDTQYFGPGTRLTVL.

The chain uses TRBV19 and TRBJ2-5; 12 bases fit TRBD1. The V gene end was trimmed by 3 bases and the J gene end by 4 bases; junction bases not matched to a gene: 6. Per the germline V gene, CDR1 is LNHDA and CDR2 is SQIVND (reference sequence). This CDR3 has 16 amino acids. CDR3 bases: TGTGCCAGTAGTATCAAGGGACAGGGGGCCCGAGAGACCCAGTACTTC. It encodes CASSIKGQGARETQYF.

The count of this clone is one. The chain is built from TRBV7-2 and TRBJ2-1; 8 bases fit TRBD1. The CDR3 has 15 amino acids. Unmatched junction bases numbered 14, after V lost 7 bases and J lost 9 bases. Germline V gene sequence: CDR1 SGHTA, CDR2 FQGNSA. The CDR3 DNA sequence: TGTGCCAGCACCCTGGACAGGGCCGCCTCCCTTGAGCAGTTCTTC. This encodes CASTLDRAASLEQFF.

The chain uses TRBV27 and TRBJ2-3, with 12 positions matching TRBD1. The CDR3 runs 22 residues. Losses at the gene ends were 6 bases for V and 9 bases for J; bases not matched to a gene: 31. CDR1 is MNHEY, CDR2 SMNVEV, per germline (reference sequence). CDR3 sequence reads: CASRRGQGAHFPQIRSTDTQYF. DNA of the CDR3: TGTGCCAGCAGGAGGGGACAGGGGGCACACTTTCCACAGATACGCAGTACCGACACGCAGTATTTT.

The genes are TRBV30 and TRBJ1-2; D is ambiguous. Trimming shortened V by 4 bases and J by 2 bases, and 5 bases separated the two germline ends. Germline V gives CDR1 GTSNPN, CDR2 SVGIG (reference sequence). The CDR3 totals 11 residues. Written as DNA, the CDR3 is TGTGCCTGGAACGTGAACTATGGCTACACCTTC. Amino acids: CAWNVNYGYTF.

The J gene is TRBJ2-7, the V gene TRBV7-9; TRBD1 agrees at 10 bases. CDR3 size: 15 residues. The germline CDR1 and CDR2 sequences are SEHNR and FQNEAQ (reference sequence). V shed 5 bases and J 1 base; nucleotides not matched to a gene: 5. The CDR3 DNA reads TGTGCCAGCAGCGGCCGGGACAGGGGTTCCTACGAGCAGTACTTC. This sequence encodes CASSGRDRGSYEQYF.

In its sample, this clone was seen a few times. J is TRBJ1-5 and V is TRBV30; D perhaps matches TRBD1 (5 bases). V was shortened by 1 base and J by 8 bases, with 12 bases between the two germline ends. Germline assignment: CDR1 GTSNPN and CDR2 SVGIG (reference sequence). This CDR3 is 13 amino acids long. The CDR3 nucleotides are TGTGCCTGGAGTGGTACGGGGCGGGAGCCCCAGCATTTT. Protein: CAWSGTGREPQHF. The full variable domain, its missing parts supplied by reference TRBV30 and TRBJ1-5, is SQTIHQWPATLVQPVGSPLSLECTVEGTSNPNLYWYRQAAGRGLQLLFYSVGIGQISSEVPQNLSASRPQDRQFILSSKKLLLSDSGFYLCAWSGTGREPQHFGDGTRLSIL.

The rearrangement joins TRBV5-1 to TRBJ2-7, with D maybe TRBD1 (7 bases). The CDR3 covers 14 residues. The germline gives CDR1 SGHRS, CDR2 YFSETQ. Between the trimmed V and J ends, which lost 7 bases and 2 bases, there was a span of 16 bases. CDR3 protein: CASRVEGATYEQYF. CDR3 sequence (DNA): TGCGCCAGCCGGGTGGAGGGGGCAACCTACGAGCAGTACTTC.

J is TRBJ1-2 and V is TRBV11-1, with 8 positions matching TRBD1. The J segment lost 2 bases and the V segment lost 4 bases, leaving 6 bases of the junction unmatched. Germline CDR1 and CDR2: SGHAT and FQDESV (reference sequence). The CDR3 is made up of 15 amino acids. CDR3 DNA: TGTGCCAGCAGCTCCCTGGGACAGGCAAACTATGGCTACACCTTC. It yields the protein CASSSLGQANYGYTF.

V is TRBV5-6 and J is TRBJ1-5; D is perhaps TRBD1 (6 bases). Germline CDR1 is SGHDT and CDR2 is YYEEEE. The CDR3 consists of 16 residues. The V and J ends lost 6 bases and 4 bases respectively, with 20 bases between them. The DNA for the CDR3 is TGTGCCAGCACCAATTGGGGTGGGACACCGAATCAGCCCCAGCATTTT. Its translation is CASTNWGGTPNQPQHF.

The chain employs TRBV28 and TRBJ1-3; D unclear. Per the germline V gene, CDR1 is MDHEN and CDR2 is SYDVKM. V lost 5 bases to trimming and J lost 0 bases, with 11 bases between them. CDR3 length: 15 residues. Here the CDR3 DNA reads TGTGCCAGCAGTGATCCAGGCCTCTCTGGAAACACCATATATTTT. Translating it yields CASSDPGLSGNTIYF.

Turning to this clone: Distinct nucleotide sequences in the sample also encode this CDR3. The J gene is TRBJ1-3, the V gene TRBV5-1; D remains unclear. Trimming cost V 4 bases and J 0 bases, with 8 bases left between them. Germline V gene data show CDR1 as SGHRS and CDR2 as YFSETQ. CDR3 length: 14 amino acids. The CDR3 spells CASSQDNSGNTIYF. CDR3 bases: TGCGCCAGCAGCCAAGACAACTCTGGAAACACCATATATTTT. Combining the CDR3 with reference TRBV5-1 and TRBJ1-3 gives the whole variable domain KAGVTQTPRYLIKTRGQQVTLSCSPISGHRSVSWYQQTPGQGLQFLFEYFSETQRNKGNFPGRFSGRQFSNSRSEMNVSTLELGDSALYLCASSQDNSGNTIYFGEGSWLTVV.

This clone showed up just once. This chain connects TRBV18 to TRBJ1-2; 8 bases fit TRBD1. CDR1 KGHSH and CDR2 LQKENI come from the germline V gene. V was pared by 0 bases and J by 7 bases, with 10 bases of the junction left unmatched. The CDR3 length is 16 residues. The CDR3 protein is CASSPPRGQDSFGYTF. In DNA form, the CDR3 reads TGTGCCAGCTCACCACCCAGGGGGCAAGATTCGTTTGGCTACACCTTC.

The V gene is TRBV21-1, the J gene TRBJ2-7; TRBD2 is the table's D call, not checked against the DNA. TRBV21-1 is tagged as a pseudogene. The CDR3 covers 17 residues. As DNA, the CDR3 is TGTGCCAGCAGCAAAGGCTATAAGGTGGCGGGGACCTACGAGCAGTACTTC. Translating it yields CASSKGYKVAGTYEQYF.

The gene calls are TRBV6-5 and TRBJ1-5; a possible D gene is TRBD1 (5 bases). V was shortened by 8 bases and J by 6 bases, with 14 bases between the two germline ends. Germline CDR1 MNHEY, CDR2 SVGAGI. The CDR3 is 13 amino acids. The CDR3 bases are TGTGCCAGCCAATCAGAGAGGGGTCAGCCCCAGCATTTT. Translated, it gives CASQSERGQPQHF.

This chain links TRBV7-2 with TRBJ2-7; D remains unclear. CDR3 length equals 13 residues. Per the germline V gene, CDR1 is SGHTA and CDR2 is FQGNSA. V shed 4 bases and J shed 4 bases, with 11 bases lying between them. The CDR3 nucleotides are TGTGCCAGCAGCTCTGTAAAAAGATACGAGCAGTACTTC. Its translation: CASSSVKRYEQYF.

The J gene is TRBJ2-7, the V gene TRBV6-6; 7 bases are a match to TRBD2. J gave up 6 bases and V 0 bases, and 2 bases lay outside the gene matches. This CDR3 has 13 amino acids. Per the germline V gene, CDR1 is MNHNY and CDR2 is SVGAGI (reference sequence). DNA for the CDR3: TGTGCCAGCAGTTACTCCGGGGGGTTCGAGCAGTACTTC. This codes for CASSYSGGFEQYF.

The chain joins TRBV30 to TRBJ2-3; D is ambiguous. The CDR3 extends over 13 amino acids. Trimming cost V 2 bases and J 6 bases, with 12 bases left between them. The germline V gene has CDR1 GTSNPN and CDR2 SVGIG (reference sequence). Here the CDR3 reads CAWSLKGLDTQYF. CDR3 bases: TGTGCCTGGAGTCTCAAAGGGCTCGATACGCAGTATTTT.

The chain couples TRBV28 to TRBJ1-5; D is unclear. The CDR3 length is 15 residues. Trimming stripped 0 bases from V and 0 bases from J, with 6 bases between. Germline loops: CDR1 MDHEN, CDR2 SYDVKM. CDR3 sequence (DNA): TGTGCCAGCAGTTTATGGACGGATAGCAATCAGCCCCAGCATTTT. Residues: CASSLWTDSNQPQHF.

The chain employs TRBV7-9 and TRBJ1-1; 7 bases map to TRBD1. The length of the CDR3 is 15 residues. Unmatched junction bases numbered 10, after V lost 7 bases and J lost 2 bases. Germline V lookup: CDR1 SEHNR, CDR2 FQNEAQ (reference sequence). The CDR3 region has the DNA TGTGCCAGCACCAAGCAGGGACAGACAAACACTGAAGCTTTCTTT. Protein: CASTKQGQTNTEAFF.

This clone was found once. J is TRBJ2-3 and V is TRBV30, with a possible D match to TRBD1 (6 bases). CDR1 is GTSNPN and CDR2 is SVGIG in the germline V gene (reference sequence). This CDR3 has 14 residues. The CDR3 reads CAHTMRGGTDTQYF. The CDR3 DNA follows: TGTGCTCATACCATGAGAGGGGGTACAGATACGCAGTATTTT.

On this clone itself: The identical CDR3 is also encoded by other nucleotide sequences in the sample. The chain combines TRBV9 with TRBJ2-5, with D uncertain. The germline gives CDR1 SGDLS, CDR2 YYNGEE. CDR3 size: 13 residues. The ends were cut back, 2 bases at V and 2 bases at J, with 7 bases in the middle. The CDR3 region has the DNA TGTGCCAGCAGCGTGGCCGTGCAAGAGACCCAGTACTTC. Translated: CASSVAVQETQYF.

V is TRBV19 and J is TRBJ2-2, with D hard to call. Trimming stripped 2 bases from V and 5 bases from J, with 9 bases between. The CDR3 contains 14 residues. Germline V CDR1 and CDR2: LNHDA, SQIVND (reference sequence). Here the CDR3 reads CASSITWGTGELFF. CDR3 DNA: TGTGCCAGTAGTATAACTTGGGGAACCGGGGAGCTGTTTTTT.

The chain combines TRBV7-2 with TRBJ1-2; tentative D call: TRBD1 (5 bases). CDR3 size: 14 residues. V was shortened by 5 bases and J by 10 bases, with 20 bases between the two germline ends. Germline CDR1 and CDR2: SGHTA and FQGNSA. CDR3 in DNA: TGTGCCAGCAGCCCGGTCGGGGGTACTGAAGACTACACCTTC. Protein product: CASSPVGGTEDYTF. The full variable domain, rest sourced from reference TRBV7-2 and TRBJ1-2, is GAGVSQSPSNKVTEKGKDVELRCDPISGHTALYWYRQSLGQGLEFLIYFQGNSAPDKSGLPSDRFSAERTGGSVSTLTIQRTQQEDSAVYLCASSPVGGTEDYTFGSGTRLTVV.

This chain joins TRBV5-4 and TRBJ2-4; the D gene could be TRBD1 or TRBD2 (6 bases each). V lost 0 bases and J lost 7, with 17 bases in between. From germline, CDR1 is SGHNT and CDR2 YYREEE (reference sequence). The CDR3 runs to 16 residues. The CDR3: CASSLGGAPEVNIQYF. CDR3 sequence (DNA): TGTGCCAGCAGCTTGGGGGGGGCTCCGGAGGTGAACATTCAGTACTTC.

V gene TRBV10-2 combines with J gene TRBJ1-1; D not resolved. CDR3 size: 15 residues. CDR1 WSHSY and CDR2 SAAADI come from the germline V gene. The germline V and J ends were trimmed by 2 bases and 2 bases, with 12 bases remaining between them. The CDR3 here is CASSELGIENTEAFF. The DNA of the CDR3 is TGCGCCAGCAGTGAGCTGGGGATAGAAAACACTGAAGCTTTCTTT.

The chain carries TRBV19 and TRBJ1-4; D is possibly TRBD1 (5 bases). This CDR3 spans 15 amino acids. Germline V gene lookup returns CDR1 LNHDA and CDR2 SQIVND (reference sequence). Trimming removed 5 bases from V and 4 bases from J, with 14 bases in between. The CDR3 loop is CASSPLGTDNEKLFF. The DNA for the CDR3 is TGTGCCAGTAGTCCCCTGGGGACGGATAATGAAAAACTGTTTTTT.

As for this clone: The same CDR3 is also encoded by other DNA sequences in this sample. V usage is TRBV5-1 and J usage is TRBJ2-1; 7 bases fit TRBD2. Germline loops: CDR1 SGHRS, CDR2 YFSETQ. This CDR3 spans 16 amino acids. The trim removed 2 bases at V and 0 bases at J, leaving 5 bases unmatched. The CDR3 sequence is CASSFSGSSSYNEQFF. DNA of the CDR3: TGCGCCAGCAGCTTTAGCGGGTCTAGCTCCTACAATGAGCAGTTCTTC.

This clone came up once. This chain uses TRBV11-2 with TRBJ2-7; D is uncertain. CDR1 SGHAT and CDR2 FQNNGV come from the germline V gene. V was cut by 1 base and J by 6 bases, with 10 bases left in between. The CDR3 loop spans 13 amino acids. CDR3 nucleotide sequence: TGTGCCAGCAGCTTAGTCTCGAGTGGCGAGCAGTACTTC. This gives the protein CASSLVSSGEQYF.

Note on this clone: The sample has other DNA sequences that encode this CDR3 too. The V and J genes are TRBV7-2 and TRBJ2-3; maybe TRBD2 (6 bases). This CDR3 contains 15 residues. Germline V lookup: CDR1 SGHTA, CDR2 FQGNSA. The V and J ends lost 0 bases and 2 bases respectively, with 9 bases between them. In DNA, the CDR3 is TGTGCCAGCAGCTTAGCGGCGGGAAACACAGATACGCAGTATTTT. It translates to CASSLAAGNTDTQYF.